The 9 T cell receptor beta chains listed next were all sequenced from one sample in a study of cytomegalovirus exposure and HLA in healthy donors. The PCR made use of 60 Vbeta and 13 Jbeta primers. TCRdb's table, derived via immunoSEQ multiplex PCR, lists solely in-frame clones and lacks some. The listing records some 42,000 clones. The sample taken for sequencing was PBMCs. These receptors came from a man between 25 and 39 years old in good health and CMV-seronegative.

The genes are TRBV6-5 and TRBJ1-2; 9 bases are shared with TRBD1. V lost 5 bases to trimming and J lost 1 base; unmatched junction nucleotides: 5. CDR1 and CDR2 (germline): MNHEY, SVGAGI. The CDR3 totals 15 residues. The CDR3 loop reads CASSPGQGYNYGYTF. The CDR3 nucleotides read TGTGCCAGCAGTCCGGGACAGGGTTATAACTATGGCTACACCTTC.

The V gene is TRBV7-9, the J gene TRBJ2-3; the D is unclear. CDR3 length: 13 residues. Trimming pared 4 bases from V and 4 bases from J, leaving 9 bases between. Looked up from germline, CDR1 is SEHNR and CDR2 is FQNEAQ (reference sequence). In DNA form, the CDR3 reads TGTGCCAGCAGCTACCCCTCGGCAGATACGCAGTATTTT. This codes for CASSYPSADTQYF.

This sequence joins TRBV6-6 and TRBJ2-7; 7 nucleotides align to TRBD1. The CDR3 consists of 12 residues. V lost 6 bases to trimming and J lost 6 bases; unmatched junction nucleotides: 5. From germline, CDR1 is MNHNY and CDR2 SVGAGI (reference sequence). CDR3 in DNA: TGTGCCAGCAGGGGAGACAGGGCCGAGCAGTACTTC. Protein product: CASRGDRAEQYF.

The chain joins TRBV6-5 to TRBJ1-1; D call uncertain. Trimming cost V 6 bases and J 1 base, with 9 bases left between them. The CDR3 is 13 residues long. Looked up from germline, CDR1 is MNHEY and CDR2 is SVGAGI. This chain's CDR3 is CASRLHANTEAFF. CDR3 nucleotide sequence: TGTGCCAGCAGACTACACGCGAACACTGAAGCTTTCTTT.

With regard to this clone: One junction end does not reproduce the germline sequence, and a read error may be involved. The CDR3 loop is CASSQATENAEAFF. As DNA, the CDR3 is TGTGCCAGCAGCCAAGCGACAGAGAACGCTGAAGCTTTCTTT. The genes are TRBV4-2 and TRBJ1-1; maybe TRBD1 (5 bases). CDR3 length: 14 residues. Germline V gene sequence: CDR1 LGHNA, CDR2 YNFKEQ.

The chain carries TRBV15 and TRBJ2-7; possible D gene TRBD2, 7 bases. With 5 bases removed from V and 3 bases from J, the gap between germline ends came to 14 bases. From germline, CDR1 is LNHNV and CDR2 YYDKDF (reference sequence). This CDR3 region has 14 residues. CDR3: CATSGRGTNYEQYF. As DNA, the CDR3 is TGTGCCACCAGCGGGAGGGGGACCAACTACGAGCAGTACTTC.

The chain is built from TRBV4-1 and TRBJ1-6; TRBD1 might be the D (5 bases). The CDR3 covers 16 residues. V was clipped by 1 base and J by 5 bases, with 12 bases between them. Germline V gives CDR1 MGHRA, CDR2 YSYEKL. The CDR3 bases are TGCGCCAGCAGCCAAGTCTCAGGGCAACATAATTCACCCCTCCACTTT. It encodes CASSQVSGQHNSPLHF.

The chain joins TRBV7-9 to TRBJ2-3, with 12 positions matching TRBD2. Germline values: CDR1 SEHNR, CDR2 FQNEAQ (reference sequence). The CDR3 runs 17 residues. V shed 4 bases and J 4 bases; nucleotides not matched to a gene: 9. The CDR3 region has the DNA TGTGCCAGCAGCTGGGAACTAGCGGGAGGATATCCAGATACGCAGTATTTT. It encodes CASSWELAGGYPDTQYF.

This chain joins TRBV30 and TRBJ1-1, with 8 nucleotides matching TRBD1. There are 13 residues in the CDR3. Looked up from germline, CDR1 is GTSNPN and CDR2 is SVGIG (reference sequence). With 5 bases clipped from V and 2 bases from J, the junction kept 4 bases outside the gene matches. CDR3: CAWDRGGNTEAFF. For the CDR3, the DNA is TGTGCCTGGGACAGGGGAGGTAACACTGAAGCTTTCTTT.